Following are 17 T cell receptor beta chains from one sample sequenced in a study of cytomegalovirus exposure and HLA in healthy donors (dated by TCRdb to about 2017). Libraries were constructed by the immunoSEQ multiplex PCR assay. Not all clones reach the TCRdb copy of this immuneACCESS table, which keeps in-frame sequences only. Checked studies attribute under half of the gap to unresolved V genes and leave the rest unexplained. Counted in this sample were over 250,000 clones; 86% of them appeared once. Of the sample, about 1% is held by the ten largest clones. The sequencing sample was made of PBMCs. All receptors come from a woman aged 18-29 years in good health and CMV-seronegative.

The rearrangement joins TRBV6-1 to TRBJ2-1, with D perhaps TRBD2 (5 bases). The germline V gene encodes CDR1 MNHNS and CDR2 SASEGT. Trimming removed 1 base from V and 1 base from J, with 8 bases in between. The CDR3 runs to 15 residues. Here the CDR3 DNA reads TGTGCCAGCAGTGAAGTGGCGGGTTCCTACAATGAGCAGTTCTTC. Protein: CASSEVAGSYNEQFF.

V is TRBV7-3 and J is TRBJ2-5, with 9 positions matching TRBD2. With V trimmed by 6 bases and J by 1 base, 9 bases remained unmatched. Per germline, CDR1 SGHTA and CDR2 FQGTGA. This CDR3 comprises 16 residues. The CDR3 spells CASSSRGSGGQETQYF. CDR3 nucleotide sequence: TGTGCCAGCAGTTCCCGGGGTAGCGGGGGCCAAGAGACCCAGTACTTC.

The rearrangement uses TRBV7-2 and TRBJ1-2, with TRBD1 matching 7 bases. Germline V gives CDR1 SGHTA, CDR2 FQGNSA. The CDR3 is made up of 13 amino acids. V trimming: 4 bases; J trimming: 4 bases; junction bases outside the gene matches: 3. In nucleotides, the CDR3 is TGTGCCAGCAGCTCGGGACAGATCTATGGCTACACCTTC. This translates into CASSSGQIYGYTF.

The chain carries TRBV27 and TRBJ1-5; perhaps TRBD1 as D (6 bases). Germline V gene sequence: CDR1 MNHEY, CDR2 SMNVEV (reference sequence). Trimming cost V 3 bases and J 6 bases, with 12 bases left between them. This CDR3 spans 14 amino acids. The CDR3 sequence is CASSFQGLSQPQHF. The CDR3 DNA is TGTGCCAGCAGTTTCCAGGGGCTGAGTCAGCCCCAGCATTTT.

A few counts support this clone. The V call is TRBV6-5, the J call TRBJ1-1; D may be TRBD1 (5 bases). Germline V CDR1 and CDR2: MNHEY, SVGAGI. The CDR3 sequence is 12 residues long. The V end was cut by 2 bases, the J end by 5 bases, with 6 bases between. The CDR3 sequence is CASSYGGTEAFF. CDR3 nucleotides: TGTGCCAGCAGTTACGGGGGGACTGAAGCTTTCTTT.

As DNA, the CDR3 is TGTGCCAGCGGCCGACAGGGGGCCAACAACAATGAGCAGTTCTTC. Its protein product is CASGRQGANNNEQFF. The genes are TRBV27 and TRBJ2-1; 10 bases map to TRBD1. V trimming: 8 bases; J trimming: 5 bases; junction bases outside the gene matches: 9. The CDR3 covers 15 residues. Per the germline V gene, CDR1 is MNHEY and CDR2 is SMNVEV (reference sequence).

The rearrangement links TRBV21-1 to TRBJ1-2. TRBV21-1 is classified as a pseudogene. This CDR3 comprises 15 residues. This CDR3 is CATRRGLRANYGYTF. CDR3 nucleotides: TGTGCCACGCGGCGAGGTTTAAGAGCTAACTATGGCTACACCTTC.

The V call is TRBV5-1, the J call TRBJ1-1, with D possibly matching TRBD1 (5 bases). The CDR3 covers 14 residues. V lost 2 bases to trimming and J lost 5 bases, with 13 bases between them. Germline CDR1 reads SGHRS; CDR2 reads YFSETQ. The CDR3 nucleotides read TGCGCCAGCAGCTTATGGGGGGTGGATACTGAAGCTTTCTTT. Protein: CASSLWGVDTEAFF.

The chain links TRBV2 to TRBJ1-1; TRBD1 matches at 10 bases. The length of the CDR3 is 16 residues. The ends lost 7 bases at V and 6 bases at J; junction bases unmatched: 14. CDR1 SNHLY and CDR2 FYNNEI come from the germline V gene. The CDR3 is CASTPTGGWTLPEAFF. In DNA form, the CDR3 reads TGTGCCAGCACCCCGACAGGGGGCTGGACCCTCCCTGAAGCTTTCTTT.

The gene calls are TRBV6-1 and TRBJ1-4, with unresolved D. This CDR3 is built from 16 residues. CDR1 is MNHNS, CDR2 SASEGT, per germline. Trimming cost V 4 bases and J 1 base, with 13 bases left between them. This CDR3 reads CASSVHEEGTNEKLFF. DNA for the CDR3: TGTGCCAGCAGTGTTCATGAGGAGGGAACTAATGAAAAACTGTTTTTT.

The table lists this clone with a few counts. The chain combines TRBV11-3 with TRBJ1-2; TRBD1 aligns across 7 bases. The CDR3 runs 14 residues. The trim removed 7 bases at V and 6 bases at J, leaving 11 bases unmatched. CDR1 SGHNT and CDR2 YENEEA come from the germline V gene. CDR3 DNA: TGTGCCAGCACCACAGGGGACGCGAAGGATGGCTACACCTTC. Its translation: CASTTGDAKDGYTF.

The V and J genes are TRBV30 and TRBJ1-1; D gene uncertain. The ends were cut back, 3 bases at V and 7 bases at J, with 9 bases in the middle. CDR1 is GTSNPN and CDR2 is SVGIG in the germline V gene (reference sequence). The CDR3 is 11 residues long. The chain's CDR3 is CAWSSPLEAFF. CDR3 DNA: TGTGCCTGGAGCTCCCCCCTTGAAGCTTTCTTT.

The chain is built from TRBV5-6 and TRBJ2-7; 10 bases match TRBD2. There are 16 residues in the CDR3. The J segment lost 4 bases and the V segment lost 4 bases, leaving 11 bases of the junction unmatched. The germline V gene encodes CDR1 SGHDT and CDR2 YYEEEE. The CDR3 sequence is CASSLRSGRARYEQYF. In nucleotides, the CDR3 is TGTGCCAGCAGCCTTAGAAGCGGGAGGGCCAGGTACGAGCAGTACTTC.

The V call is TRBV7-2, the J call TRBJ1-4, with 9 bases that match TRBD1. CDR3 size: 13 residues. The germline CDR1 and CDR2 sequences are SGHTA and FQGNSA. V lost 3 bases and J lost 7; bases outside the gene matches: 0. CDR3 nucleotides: TGTGCCAGCAGCTTGACAGGGGGTGAAAAACTGTTTTTT. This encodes CASSLTGGEKLFF.

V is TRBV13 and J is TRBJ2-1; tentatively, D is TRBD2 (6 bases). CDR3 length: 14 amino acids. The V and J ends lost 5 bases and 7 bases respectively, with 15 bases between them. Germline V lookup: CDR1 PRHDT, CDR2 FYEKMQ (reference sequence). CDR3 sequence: CASSRLGLLNEQFF. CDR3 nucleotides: TGTGCCAGCAGCCGACTAGGTCTTTTAAATGAGCAGTTCTTC. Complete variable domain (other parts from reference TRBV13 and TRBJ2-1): AAGVIQSPRHLIKEKRETATLKCYPIPRHDTVYWYQQGPGQDPQFLISFYEKMQSDKGSIPDRFSAQQFSDYHSELNMSSLELGDSALYFCASSRLGLLNEQFFGPGTRLTVL.

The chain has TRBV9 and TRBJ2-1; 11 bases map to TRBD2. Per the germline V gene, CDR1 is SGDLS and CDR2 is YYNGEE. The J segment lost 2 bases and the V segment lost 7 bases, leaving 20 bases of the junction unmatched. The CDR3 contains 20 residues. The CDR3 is CASGAALAGGRRLTYNEQFF. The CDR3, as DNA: TGTGCCAGCGGAGCCGCCTTAGCGGGAGGGCGCCGTTTAACCTACAATGAGCAGTTCTTC. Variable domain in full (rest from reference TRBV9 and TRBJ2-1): DSGVTQTPKHLITATGQRVTLRCSPRSGDLSVYWYQQSLDQGLQFLIQYYNGEERAKGNILERFSAQQFPDLHSELNLSSLELGDSALYFCASGAALAGGRRLTYNEQFFGPGTRLTVL.

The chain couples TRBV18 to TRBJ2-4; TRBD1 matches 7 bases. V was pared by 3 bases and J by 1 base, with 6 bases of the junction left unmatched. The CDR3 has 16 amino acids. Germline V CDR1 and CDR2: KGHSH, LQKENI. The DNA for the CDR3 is TGTGCCAGCTCACCGCCCGACAGGGCCGCCAAAAACATTCAGTACTTC. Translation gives CASSPPDRAAKNIQYF.